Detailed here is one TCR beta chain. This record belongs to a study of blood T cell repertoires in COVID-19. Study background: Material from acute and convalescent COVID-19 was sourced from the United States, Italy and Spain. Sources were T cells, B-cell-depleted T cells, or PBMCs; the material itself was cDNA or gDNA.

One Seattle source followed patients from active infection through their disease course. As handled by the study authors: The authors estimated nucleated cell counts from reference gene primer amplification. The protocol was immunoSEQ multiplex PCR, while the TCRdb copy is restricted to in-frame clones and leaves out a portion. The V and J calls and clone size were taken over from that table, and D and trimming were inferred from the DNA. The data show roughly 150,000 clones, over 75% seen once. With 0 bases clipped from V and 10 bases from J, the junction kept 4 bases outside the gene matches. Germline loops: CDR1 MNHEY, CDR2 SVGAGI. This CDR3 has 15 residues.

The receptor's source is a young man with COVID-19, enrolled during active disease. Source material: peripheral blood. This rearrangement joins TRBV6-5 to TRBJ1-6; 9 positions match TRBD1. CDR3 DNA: TGTGCCAGCAGTTACTCCGGGACAGGGCAATCACCCCTCCACTTT. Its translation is CASSYSGTGQSPLHF.